This T cell receptor (beta chain) was captured in a study of T cell responses to AZD1222 COVID-19 vaccine. In the study overall: Doses given second, at about 4 or about 12 weeks, were pooled. General study findings and limits: Vaccine-associated CD4 TCRs spanned spike, dominant at 160-218 and 743-854. All repertoire sampling was performed exclusively after the peak T cell response. Among the donors, most were white British and more were female, and clonal diversity was possibly underestimated.

Here immunoSEQ multiplex PCR was the method, and the copy in TCRdb shows in-frame clones only, minus some. This sample has about 94,000 clones, with nearly 90% found just once. Between the trimmed V and J ends, which lost 1 base and 5 bases, there was a span of 6 bases. Germline CDR1 reads KGHSH; CDR2 reads LQKENI. The CDR3 contains 13 residues. This clone was counted a few times. Its target is unknown. The V call is TRBV18, the J call TRBJ1-5; no clear D. Sequencing used peripheral blood, obtained on day 0 of AZD1222 vaccination. The sequence derives from an adult in good health. CDR3 amino acids: CASSPLEDQPQHF. The DNA of the CDR3 is TGTGCCAGCTCACCACTCGAGGATCAGCCCCAGCATTTT.